This T cell receptor (beta chain) was documented in a study of OX40 agonist ivuxolimab in advanced cancers. Study-wide context: Every 2 weeks, ivuxolimab was infused into the patients intravenously at between 0.01 and 10 mg/kg.

Peripheral blood came from all dose cohorts at three timepoints. This clone was observed a single time. Germline V CDR1 and CDR2: LNHDA, SQIVND (reference sequence). The CDR3 loop spans 12 amino acids. V was trimmed by 5 bases and J by 6 bases, leaving 11 bases between them. The repertoire was sequenced with immunoSEQ multiplex PCR; TCRdb's copy has only in-frame clones and lacks some. Here the sample spans about 59,000 clones, 91% being singletons. The sequenced sample was CD4+ or CD8+ T cells sorted from blood, obtained in a trial of the OX40 agonist ivuxolimab. The sequence was collected from an adult with an advanced solid tumor such as melanoma, head and neck, liver or kidney cancer. The chain joins TRBV19 to TRBJ2-7; D remains ambiguous. CDR3 nucleotides: TGTGCCAGTAGTGCACGATATTCCGAGCAGTACTTC. It specifies CASSARYSEQYF.